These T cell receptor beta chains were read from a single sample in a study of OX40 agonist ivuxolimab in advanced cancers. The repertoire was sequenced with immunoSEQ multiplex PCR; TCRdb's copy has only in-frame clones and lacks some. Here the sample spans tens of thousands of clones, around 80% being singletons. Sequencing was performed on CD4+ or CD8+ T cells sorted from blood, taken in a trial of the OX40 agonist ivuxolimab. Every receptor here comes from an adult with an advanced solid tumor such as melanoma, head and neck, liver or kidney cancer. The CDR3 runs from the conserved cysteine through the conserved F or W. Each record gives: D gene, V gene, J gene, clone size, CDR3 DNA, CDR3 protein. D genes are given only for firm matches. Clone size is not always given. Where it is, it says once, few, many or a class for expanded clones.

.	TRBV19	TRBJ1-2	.	TGTGCCAGTAGTATAGGGCAGGACTATGGCTACACCTTC	CASSIGQDYGYTF
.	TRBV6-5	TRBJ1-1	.	TGTGCCAGCAGTTGGGAACAGGGCTTGAACACTGAAGCTTTCTTT	CASSWEQGLNTEAFF
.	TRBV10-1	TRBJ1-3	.	TGCGCCAGCAGTGAAGAATCTGGAAACACCATATATTTT	CASSEESGNTIYF
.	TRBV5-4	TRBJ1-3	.	TGTGCCAGCAGCTCGGACAGTGGGATCTCTGGAAACACCATATATTTT	CASSSDSGISGNTIYF
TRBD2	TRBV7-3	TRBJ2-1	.	TGTGCCAGCAGCCCCCCTGGCGGGGGGGTCAATGAGCAGTTCTTC	CASSPPGGGVNEQFF
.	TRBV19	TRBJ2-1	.	TGTGCCAGTAGCCCAGGGGTTCCCTCCTACAATGAGCAGTTCTTC	CASSPGVPSYNEQFF
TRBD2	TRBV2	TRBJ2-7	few	TGTGCCAGCAGTCAGACTAGCGGGGGGGCCTACGAGCAGTACTTC	CASSQTSGGAYEQYF
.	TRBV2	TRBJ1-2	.	TGTGCCAGCAGTGCGACTAGGCAGACTAACTATGGCTACACCTTC	CASSATRQTNYGYTF
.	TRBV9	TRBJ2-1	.	TGTGCCAGCAGCGCCGACCGGACGTTATACAATGAGCAGTTCTTC	CASSADRTLYNEQFF
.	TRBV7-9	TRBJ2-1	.	TGTGCCAGCACCTACAAAACGGAGGAGCAGTTCTTC	CASTYKTEEQFF
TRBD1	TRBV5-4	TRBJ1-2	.	TGTGCCAGCAGCCGGGACAGGACGATTAACTATGGCTACACCTTC	CASSRDRTINYGYTF
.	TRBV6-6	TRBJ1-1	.	TGTGCCAGCAGGCAACACGGGTTAGGTGACACTGAAGCTTTCTTT	CASRQHGLGDTEAFF
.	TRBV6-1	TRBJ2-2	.	TGTGCCAGCAGTGAGCAGGGGTACACCGGGGAGCTGTTTTTT	CASSEQGYTGELFF
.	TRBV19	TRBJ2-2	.	TGTGCCAGTAGTTCCCCCCCCGGCAGGTTCACCGGGGAGCTGTTTTTT	CASSSPPGRFTGELFF
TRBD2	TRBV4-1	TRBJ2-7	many	TGCGCCAGCAGCCCAATGGGGAGGGAATTCATCTACGAGCAGTACTTC	CASSPMGREFIYEQYF
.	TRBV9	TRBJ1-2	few	TGTGCCAGCAGCGTAGTTAATCAAGGCTACACCTTC	CASSVVNQGYTF
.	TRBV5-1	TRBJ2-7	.	TGCGCCAGCAGCTTGGATCCAGGGTCCGGGTTTAGCTACGAGCAGTACTTC	CASSLDPGSGFSYEQYF